The present entry profiles one T cell receptor beta chain with its context. Germline CDR1 reads MNHGY; CDR2 reads SAAAGT. This CDR3 is 13 amino acids long. The V end lost 6 bases, the J end lost 3 bases, and 12 bases lay between the germline ends. This entry is derived from a study of blood T cell repertoires in COVID-19. The wider study: PBMCs, B-cell-depleted T cells, or T cells provided the cDNA or gDNA that made up the material.

Patients in Seattle were enrolled during active infection, then followed longitudinally. The data were produced by immunoSEQ multiplex PCR, yet TCRdb's version contains in-frame clones alone and is incomplete. The sample includes some 130,000 clones, approximately 90% of them seen just once. V gene TRBV6-8 combines with J gene TRBJ2-7, with TRBD2 as a possible D gene (6 bases). The receptor was derived from a man aged 55 to 70 with COVID-19, enrolled during active disease. Sequencing used peripheral blood. DNA for the CDR3: TGTGCCAGCAGCCCGGGAGACCTCTACGAGCAGTACTTC. Its translation: CASSPGDLYEQYF.